What follows are 17 T cell receptor beta chains derived from one specimen sequenced in a study of CD8+ T cells in alopecia areata. Extraction and reverse transcription of RNA yielded cDNA as the sequencing template. Produced via immunoSEQ multiplex PCR; TCRdb's table is partial and in-frame only. The sample holds 150,000 or so clones, approximately 60% seen once. The sample consisted of CD4+ T cells sorted from blood. All receptors come from a human donor in good health.

This clone was seen at least ten times. The sample contains more than one DNA sequence encoding this CDR3. The genes are TRBV18 and TRBJ1-5; D remains ambiguous. Trimming cost V 4 bases and J 3 bases, with 7 bases left between them. The germline V gene encodes CDR1 KGHSH and CDR2 LQKENI. The CDR3 totals 13 residues. Here the CDR3 reads CASSRQDNQPQHF. The CDR3 coding sequence is TGTGCCAGCTCACGCCAGGACAATCAGCCCCAGCATTTT.

The chain uses TRBV29-1 and TRBJ1-2; D is perhaps TRBD1 (5 bases). The CDR3 loop spans 13 amino acids. The V and J ends lost 7 bases and 7 bases respectively, with 19 bases between them. The germline V gene has CDR1 SQVTM and CDR2 ANQGSEA. The CDR3 region is CSASWGQSGGYTF. In nucleotides, the CDR3 is TGCAGCGCTTCGTGGGGCCAGTCGGGTGGCTACACCTTC.

V and J are TRBV9 and TRBJ1-3; D call uncertain. There are 14 residues in the CDR3. V lost 3 bases and J 7 bases, leaving 14 bases between the germline ends. CDR1 and CDR2 from the germline V gene are SGDLS and YYNGEE. CDR3: CASSDPRRTNTIYF. CDR3 coding DNA: TGTGCCAGCAGCGACCCTAGACGGACCAACACCATATATTTT.

This clone appeared a single time. The chain combines TRBV6-5 with TRBJ2-7; D unclear. Germline CDR1 MNHEY, CDR2 SVGAGI. This CDR3 region has 14 residues. The V gene lost 0 bases and the J gene lost 3 bases, with 9 bases spanning the gap. The CDR3, as DNA: TGTGCCAGCAGTTACTCGATAGGGAACTACGAGCAGTACTTC. This encodes CASSYSIGNYEQYF.

This clone was picked up a small number of times. This rearrangement joins TRBV28 to TRBJ2-7; 7 positions agree with TRBD2. Germline lookup yields CDR1 MDHEN and CDR2 SYDVKM. The CDR3 is 14 residues long. The V and J ends lost 3 bases and 5 bases, in that order; junction bases with no gene match: 7. DNA of the CDR3: TGTGCCAGCAGTTTGTGGGAAAGCGGGGACGAGCAGTACTTC. Its translation is CASSLWESGDEQYF. Using reference TRBV28 and TRBJ2-7 for the parts outside the CDR3, the full variable domain is DVKVTQSSRYLVKRTGEKVFLECVQDMDHENMFWYRQDPGLGLRLIYFSYDVKMKEKGDIPEGYSVSREKKERFSLILESASTNQTSMYLCASSLWESGDEQYFGPGTRLTVT.

The rearrangement links TRBV1 to TRBJ1-5; the table gives TRBD1 as D, unverified against the DNA. TRBV1 is tagged as a pseudogene. There are 15 residues in the CDR3. In nucleotides, the CDR3 is TGCACCAGCAGCCGAGCTGGGACACACCAGCCGCCCCAGCATTTT. Protein product: CTSSRAGTHQPPQHF.

The CDR3 coding sequence is TGTGCCAGCAGCTTGTCCGGGCGGGCGGACACCGGGGAGCTGTTTTTT. It specifies CASSLSGRADTGELFF. The genes are TRBV5-4 and TRBJ2-2; D is perhaps TRBD2 (5 bases). The V and J ends lost 1 base and 3 bases respectively, with 13 bases between them. The CDR3 spans 16 residues. CDR1 and CDR2 (germline): SGHNT, YYREEE (reference sequence).

The V and J genes are TRBV5-1 and TRBJ2-2; the match to TRBD2 covers 13 bases. In germline, CDR1 is SGHRS, CDR2 YFSETQ. The CDR3 loop spans 16 amino acids. The V segment lost 0 bases and the J segment 4 bases; nucleotides outside the gene matches: 0. This CDR3 reads CASSLGLAGGTGELFF. For the CDR3, the DNA is TGCGCCAGCAGCTTGGGACTAGCGGGAGGCACCGGGGAGCTGTTTTTT.

The rearrangement links TRBV10-1 to TRBJ2-1; possibly TRBD2 for D (5 bases). This CDR3 contains 15 residues. Germline V gives CDR1 WNHNN, CDR2 SYGVQD (reference sequence). The V end was cut by 0 bases, the J end by 0 bases, with 6 bases between. CDR3 DNA sequence: TGCGCCAGCAGTGAGTCAGGGAGCTCCTACAATGAGCAGTTCTTC. It codes for CASSESGSSYNEQFF.

In its sample, this clone was seen a few times. One base away lies a much larger clone, so this may be a sequencing read error. The rearrangement joins TRBV7-8 to TRBJ2-7; D is unclear. Germline V gives CDR1 SGHVS, CDR2 FQNEAQ. V was clipped by 3 bases and J by 2 bases, with 5 bases between them. The CDR3 length is 12 residues. CDR3 in amino acids: CASSLGTYEQYF. Here the CDR3 DNA reads TGTGCCAGCAGCTTGGGAACCTACGAGCAGTACTTC.

This clone was detected a few times. The chain couples TRBV28 to TRBJ2-5, with TRBD1 matching 7 bases. Trimming took 2 bases from V and 5 from J; bases not matched to a gene: 2. CDR1 and CDR2 (germline): MDHEN, SYDVKM. The CDR3 extends over 13 amino acids. The DNA of the CDR3 is TGTGCCAGCAGTTTAGGACAGGTGGAGACCCAGTACTTC. It codes for CASSLGQVETQYF.

Only a few counts were recorded for this clone. The sample holds other DNA sequences that translate to the same CDR3. The chain links TRBV29-1 to TRBJ2-5; D uncertain. Per germline, CDR1 SQVTM and CDR2 ANQGSEA. There are 12 residues in the CDR3. Trimming took off 2 bases at V and 2 bases at J, with 6 bases between the two ends. DNA of the CDR3: TGCAGCGTTGAAAGGCTTCAAGAGACCCAGTACTTC. This encodes CSVERLQETQYF.

This clone was counted a single time. The chain recombines TRBV15 with TRBJ2-1; D not certain. The CDR3 extends over 11 amino acids. V dropped 4 bases and J dropped 5 bases, with 3 bases sitting between them. Germline V lookup: CDR1 LNHNV, CDR2 YYDKDF (reference sequence). The CDR3 is CATSTDNEQFF. The CDR3, as DNA: TGTGCCACCAGCACCGACAATGAGCAGTTCTTC.

The genes are TRBV7-8 and TRBJ2-2, with D possibly being TRBD1 or TRBD2 (5 bases each). V gave up 7 bases and J gave up 5 bases, with 20 bases separating them. Germline loops: CDR1 SGHVS, CDR2 FQNEAQ. This CDR3 comprises 16 residues. The CDR3 loop is CASKERGDLGTGELFF. The CDR3 coding sequence is TGTGCCAGCAAGGAAAGAGGGGATTTGGGTACCGGGGAGCTGTTTTTT.

This clone was detected a few times. The genes are TRBV6-5 and TRBJ2-7; no clear D gene. Looked up from germline, CDR1 is MNHEY and CDR2 is SVGAGI. The CDR3 has 14 amino acids. Trimming removed 6 bases from V and 6 bases from J, with 18 bases in between. CDR3 sequence reads: CASRPPQSLGEQYF. The CDR3 region has the DNA TGTGCCAGCAGACCCCCACAGAGTCTTGGCGAGCAGTACTTC.

The rearrangement links TRBV23-1 to TRBJ2-3; the D is unclear. TRBV23-1 is annotated as an ORF whose role is uncertain. The CDR3 spans 16 residues. Between the trimmed V and J ends, which lost 2 bases and 4 bases, there was a span of 16 bases. The CDR3 reads CASSQRRRTISDTQYF. DNA for the CDR3: TGCGCCAGCAGTCAAAGGCGGCGCACAATTTCAGATACGCAGTATTTT.

This clone came up a few times. The CDR3 bases are TGCGCCAGCAGCTCAGCGGGAAGCGAGCAGTACTTC. This gives the protein CASSSAGSEQYF. The chain has TRBV5-1 and TRBJ2-7, with 7 bases aligning to TRBD2. CDR3 size: 12 residues. Germline CDR1 is SGHRS and CDR2 is YFSETQ. V was clipped by 3 bases and J by 6 bases; unmatched bases: 3.